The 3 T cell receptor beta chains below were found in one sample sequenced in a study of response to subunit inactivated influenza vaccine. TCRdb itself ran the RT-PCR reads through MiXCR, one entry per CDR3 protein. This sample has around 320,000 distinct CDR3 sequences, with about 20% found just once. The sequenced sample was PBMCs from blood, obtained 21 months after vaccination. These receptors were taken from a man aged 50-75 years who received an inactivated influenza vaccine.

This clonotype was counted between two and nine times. The CDR3 spells CASSLVIRAPTGELFF. The CDR3 nucleotides are TGTGCCAGCAGTTTAGTTATCAGGGCTCCCACCGGGGAGCTGTTTTTT. This chain uses TRBV28 with TRBJ2-2; D possibly corresponds to TRBD1 (5 bases). The CDR3 sequence is 16 residues long. Per the germline V gene, CDR1 is MDHEN and CDR2 is SYDVKM. V lost 2 bases, J lost 4 bases, and 14 bases lay in between.

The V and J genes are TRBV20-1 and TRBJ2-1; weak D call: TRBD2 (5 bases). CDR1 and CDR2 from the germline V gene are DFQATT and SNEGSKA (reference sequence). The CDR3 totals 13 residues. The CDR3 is CSFCAQAEGWLFF. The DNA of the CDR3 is TGCAGCTTCTGCGCCCAGGCCGAGGGTTGGCTGTTCTTC.

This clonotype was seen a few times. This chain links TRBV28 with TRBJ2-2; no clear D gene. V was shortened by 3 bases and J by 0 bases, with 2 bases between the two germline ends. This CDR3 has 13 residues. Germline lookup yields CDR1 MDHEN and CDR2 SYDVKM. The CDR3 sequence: CASSFSNTGELFF. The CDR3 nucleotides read TGTGCCAGCAGTTTTTCGAACACCGGGGAGCTGTTTTTT.